These T cell receptor beta chains were read from a single sample in a study of graft-versus-host responses after intestinal transplantation. Some clones are missing from TCRdb's copy, which holds only in-frame ones; the method was immunoSEQ multiplex PCR. The sample carries 35,000 to 40,000 clones, about 90% recorded once. The specimen was ileum tissue, collected almost 210 days after intestinal transplant. The receptor set was obtained from a human patient who received an intestinal transplant, so some T cells may come from the graft donor. Both conserved end residues are part of each CDR3. The D gene is left open where the match is weak. Not every row has a clone size; where given, it reads once, few, many or a size class.

abundance: once
d_gene: .
j_gene: TRBJ2-5
v_gene: TRBV27
CDR3aa: CASSLLGETQYF
CDR3nt: TGTGCCAGCAGTTTGCTAGGAGAGACCCAGTACTTC

abundance: .
d_gene: .
j_gene: TRBJ2-1
v_gene: TRBV5-1
CDR3aa: CASSLYTVYNEQFF
CDR3nt: TGCGCCAGCAGCCTTTACACGGTCTACAATGAGCAGTTCTTC

abundance: once
d_gene: .
j_gene: TRBJ1-1
v_gene: TRBV5-1
CDR3aa: CASSWGSLNTEAFF
CDR3nt: TGCGCCAGCAGCTGGGGGAGCTTGAACACTGAAGCTTTCTTT

abundance: medium-sized
d_gene: TRBD1
j_gene: TRBJ1-6
v_gene: TRBV4-1
CDR3aa: CASSQAGGGSPLHF
CDR3nt: TGCGCCAGCAGCCAAGCAGGGGGCGGTTCACCCCTCCACTTT

abundance: .
d_gene: .
j_gene: TRBJ1-6
v_gene: TRBV28
CDR3aa: CASSLIGPANSPLHF
CDR3nt: TGTGCCAGCAGTTTAATAGGCCCCGCGAATTCACCCCTCCACTTT

abundance: .
d_gene: .
j_gene: TRBJ2-5
v_gene: TRBV6-5
CDR3aa: CASSYSGTHTETQYF
CDR3nt: TGTGCCAGCAGTTACTCGGGCACCCACACAGAGACCCAGTACTTC

abundance: few
d_gene: .
j_gene: TRBJ2-3
v_gene: TRBV4-1
CDR3aa: CASSLSSVTSTDTQYF
CDR3nt: TGCGCCAGCAGCCTCTCCAGCGTTACTAGCACAGATACGCAGTATTTT

abundance: .
d_gene: .
j_gene: TRBJ2-5
v_gene: TRBV27
CDR3aa: CASSSGLSGETQYF
CDR3nt: TGTGCCAGCAGTTCGGGGCTAAGCGGTGAGACCCAGTACTTC

abundance: .
d_gene: TRBD1
j_gene: TRBJ1-5
v_gene: TRBV7-8
CDR3aa: CASSSTGQGGNQPQHF
CDR3nt: TGTGCCAGCAGCTCCACAGGACAGGGCGGCAATCAGCCCCAGCATTTT

abundance: .
d_gene: .
j_gene: TRBJ2-1
v_gene: TRBV5-1
CDR3aa: CASSWGTSYNEQFF
CDR3nt: TGCGCCAGCAGCTGGGGGACAAGCTACAATGAGCAGTTCTTC

abundance: few
d_gene: TRBD2
j_gene: TRBJ2-5
v_gene: TRBV11-2
CDR3aa: CASSLGGLALIQETQYF
CDR3nt: TGTGCCAGCAGCTTAGGGGGACTAGCGTTAATTCAAGAGACCCAGTACTTC

abundance: .
d_gene: TRBD2
j_gene: TRBJ2-1
v_gene: TRBV6-4
CDR3aa: CASSRLAGRNEQFF
CDR3nt: TGTGCCAGCAGTAGACTAGCGGGAAGGAATGAGCAGTTCTTC

abundance: .
d_gene: .
j_gene: TRBJ2-7
v_gene: TRBV10-2
CDR3aa: CASSDVWRATYEQYF
CDR3nt: TGCGCCAGCAGTGATGTATGGCGGGCCACCTACGAGCAGTACTTC

abundance: .
d_gene: .
j_gene: TRBJ2-5
v_gene: TRBV5-4
CDR3aa: CASSRQQETQYF
CDR3nt: TGTGCCAGCAGCCGACAGCAAGAGACCCAGTACTTC

abundance: .
d_gene: .
j_gene: TRBJ2-7
v_gene: TRBV4-2
CDR3aa: CASSPGAAYYSHYEQYF
CDR3nt: TGTGCCAGCAGCCCGGGGGCCGCCTACTACTCCCACTACGAGCAGTACTTC

abundance: .
d_gene: .
j_gene: TRBJ2-2
v_gene: TRBV5-1
CDR3aa: CASSPLTENTGELFF
CDR3nt: TGCGCCAGCAGCCCCCTGACAGAGAACACCGGGGAGCTGTTTTTT

abundance: .
d_gene: TRBD1
j_gene: TRBJ1-2
v_gene: TRBV6-1
CDR3aa: CASSNRDRARYGYTF
CDR3nt: TGTGCCAGCAGTAATCGGGACAGGGCCCGTTATGGCTACACCTTC

abundance: .
d_gene: .
j_gene: TRBJ2-5
v_gene: TRBV4-2
CDR3aa: CASSQVDRFSGETQYF
CDR3nt: TGTGCCAGCAGCCAAGTTGATCGCTTTTCAGGAGAGACCCAGTACTTC

abundance: .
d_gene: .
j_gene: TRBJ2-7
v_gene: TRBV11-2
CDR3aa: CASRKAGDSSYEQYF
CDR3nt: TGTGCCAGCAGAAAGGCTGGGGATAGCTCCTACGAGCAGTACTTC

abundance: .
d_gene: .
j_gene: TRBJ2-6
v_gene: TRBV5-1
CDR3aa: CASSFGTQRGANVLTF
CDR3nt: TGCGCCAGCAGCTTCGGGACTCAACGTGGGGCCAACGTCCTGACTTTC

abundance: .
d_gene: .
j_gene: TRBJ2-1
v_gene: TRBV28
CDR3aa: CASFGGLISYNEQFF
CDR3nt: TGTGCCAGTTTCGGGGGTCTAATCTCCTACAATGAGCAGTTCTTC

abundance: .
d_gene: TRBD1
j_gene: TRBJ2-5
v_gene: TRBV6-5
CDR3aa: CASAPGAGGGETQYF
CDR3nt: TGTGCCAGCGCGCCGGGGGCAGGGGGCGGAGAGACCCAGTACTTC

abundance: .
d_gene: .
j_gene: TRBJ2-1
v_gene: TRBV9
CDR3aa: CASSVRDPTYNEQFF
CDR3nt: TGTGCCAGCAGCGTAAGGGACCCCACCTACAATGAGCAGTTCTTC

abundance: .
d_gene: .
j_gene: TRBJ2-1
v_gene: TRBV11-2
CDR3aa: CASSFGREQFF
CDR3nt: TGTGCCAGCAGCTTCGGGCGTGAGCAGTTCTTC

abundance: .
d_gene: .
j_gene: TRBJ2-7
v_gene: TRBV2
CDR3aa: CASTWGPAYEQYF
CDR3nt: TGTGCCAGCACCTGGGGTCCGGCCTACGAGCAGTACTTC

abundance: .
d_gene: TRBD1
j_gene: TRBJ1-5
v_gene: TRBV18
CDR3aa: CASSPGNDRAQPQHF
CDR3nt: TGTGCCAGCTCACCGGGGAATGACAGGGCTCAGCCCCAGCATTTT

abundance: .
d_gene: .
j_gene: TRBJ1-5
v_gene: TRBV10-3
CDR3aa: CAISEVGANSNQPQHF
CDR3nt: TGTGCCATCAGTGAGGTGGGTGCTAATAGCAATCAGCCCCAGCATTTT

abundance: .
d_gene: .
j_gene: TRBJ1-1
v_gene: TRBV6-5
CDR3aa: CASRSMRTEAFF
CDR3nt: TGTGCCAGCCGGAGCATGAGGACTGAAGCTTTCTTT

abundance: .
d_gene: .
j_gene: TRBJ2-3
v_gene: TRBV4-1
CDR3aa: CASSQESPNPDTQYF
CDR3nt: TGCGCCAGCAGCCAAGAAAGCCCAAACCCAGATACGCAGTATTTT

abundance: .
d_gene: .
j_gene: TRBJ2-7
v_gene: TRBV30
CDR3aa: CAWSQDRANEQYF
CDR3nt: TGTGCCTGGAGTCAGGATAGGGCGAACGAGCAGTACTTC

abundance: few
d_gene: TRBD2
j_gene: TRBJ2-1
v_gene: TRBV4-1
CDR3aa: CATTAGPGTSGEQFF
CDR3nt: TGCGCCACCACAGCCGGACCTGGGACTAGCGGGGAGCAGTTCTTC

abundance: .
d_gene: TRBD1
j_gene: TRBJ2-2
v_gene: TRBV10-3
CDR3aa: CATTGTGANANTGELFF
CDR3nt: TGTGCCACGACCGGGACAGGGGCCAACGCGAACACCGGGGAGCTGTTTTTT

abundance: .
d_gene: .
j_gene: TRBJ1-2
v_gene: TRBV28
CDR3aa: CASSSPGTDFGYTF
CDR3nt: TGTGCCAGCAGTTCCCCCGGGACGGATTTTGGCTACACCTTC

abundance: .
d_gene: .
j_gene: TRBJ2-1
v_gene: TRBV7-3
CDR3aa: CASSSDGAGFNEQFF
CDR3nt: TGTGCCAGCAGCTCCGATGGCGCCGGGTTCAATGAGCAGTTCTTC

abundance: .
d_gene: .
j_gene: TRBJ1-2
v_gene: TRBV6-5
CDR3aa: CASSYSAGPLGYGYTF
CDR3nt: TGTGCCAGCAGTTACTCGGCGGGACCCCTGGGCTATGGCTACACCTTC

abundance: .
d_gene: TRBD1
j_gene: TRBJ2-7
v_gene: TRBV7-9
CDR3aa: CASSLGSTGVFWEQYF
CDR3nt: TGTGCCAGCAGCTTAGGTTCGACAGGGGTGTTCTGGGAGCAGTACTTC

abundance: .
d_gene: .
j_gene: TRBJ2-3
v_gene: TRBV27
CDR3aa: CASSSTPGSTDTQYF
CDR3nt: TGTGCCAGCAGTTCCACCCCTGGGAGCACAGATACGCAGTATTTT

abundance: .
d_gene: .
j_gene: TRBJ2-5
v_gene: TRBV2
CDR3aa: CASSELFSIGRDRETQYF
CDR3nt: TGTGCCAGCAGTGAACTATTTTCGATCGGGAGAGACCGAGAGACCCAGTACTTC

abundance: .
d_gene: .
j_gene: TRBJ1-6
v_gene: TRBV5-6
CDR3aa: CASSLTVNSPLHF
CDR3nt: TGTGCCAGCAGCTTAACAGTTAATTCACCCCTCCACTTT

abundance: .
d_gene: TRBD2
j_gene: TRBJ2-1
v_gene: TRBV28
CDR3aa: CASSSIAGFHEQFF
CDR3nt: TGTGCCAGCAGTTCGATAGCGGGTTTTCATGAGCAGTTCTTC

abundance: .
d_gene: .
j_gene: TRBJ2-2
v_gene: TRBV18
CDR3aa: CASSPQQGRATNTGELFF
CDR3nt: TGTGCCAGCTCACCCCAGCAGGGCAGGGCCACGAACACCGGGGAGCTGTTTTTT

abundance: once
d_gene: .
j_gene: TRBJ2-7
v_gene: TRBV2
CDR3aa: CASGEQSYEQYF
CDR3nt: TGTGCCAGCGGGGAACAATCCTACGAGCAGTACTTC

abundance: .
d_gene: TRBD1
j_gene: TRBJ2-1
v_gene: TRBV18
CDR3aa: CASSRDRGGNEQFF
CDR3nt: TGTGCCAGCTCAAGGGACAGGGGGGGCAATGAGCAGTTCTTC

abundance: .
d_gene: .
j_gene: TRBJ1-2
v_gene: TRBV27
CDR3aa: CASSLKGAWDGYTF
CDR3nt: TGTGCCAGCAGTTTAAAAGGGGCATGGGATGGCTACACCTTC

abundance: .
d_gene: TRBD2
j_gene: TRBJ2-1
v_gene: TRBV2
CDR3aa: CASSPRTSGSSDEQFF
CDR3nt: TGTGCCAGCAGCCCACGGACTAGCGGGAGTTCTGATGAGCAGTTCTTC